One and the same sample provided the 23 T cell receptor beta chains below, sequenced in a study of CD8+ T cells in alopecia areata. Treatment of the sample: oral pan-JAK inhibitor, 5-10 mg twice daily. cDNA prepared by RNA extraction and subsequent reverse transcription served as the template for sequencing. Measured with immunoSEQ multiplex PCR; TCRdb has only the in-frame clones, and not every one. The table lists around 270,000 clones, about three fifths of them singletons. The source was CD4+ T cells sorted from blood, collected at week 24, from a patient treated with tofacitinib. The receptors derive from a human donor with alopecia areata.

This clone was counted only a few times. V gene TRBV4-2 combines with J gene TRBJ2-3; D is undetermined. V dropped 4 bases and J dropped 2 bases, with 10 bases sitting between them. Germline values: CDR1 LGHNA, CDR2 YNFKEQ. This CDR3 is 14 amino acids long. CDR3 sequence reads: CASSPMALTDTQYF. CDR3 DNA: TGTGCCAGCAGCCCTATGGCCCTCACAGATACGCAGTATTTT.

The rearrangement joins TRBV7-9 to TRBJ1-2, with 9 bases matching TRBD1. V lost 3 bases, J lost 8 bases, and 4 bases stayed unmatched. This CDR3 spans 13 amino acids. Looked up from germline, CDR1 is SEHNR and CDR2 is FQNEAQ (reference sequence). CDR3 region: CASSFTGGEGYTF. Here the CDR3 DNA reads TGTGCCAGCAGCTTTACAGGGGGCGAAGGCTACACCTTC.

The chain uses TRBV5-6 and TRBJ2-2, with 9 bases lining up with TRBD1. The CDR3 is 16 residues long. In germline, CDR1 is SGHDT, CDR2 YYEEEE. J lost 6 bases, V lost 4 bases, and 10 bases had no gene match. For the CDR3, the DNA is TGTGCCAGCAGCGAGGCCGGGACAGGGATCCCCGGGGAGCTGTTTTTT. Translation: CASSEAGTGIPGELFF.

The rearrangement uses TRBV28 and TRBJ2-7; D may match TRBD1 or TRBD2 (5 bases each). The CDR3 spans 16 residues. Germline V gene lookup returns CDR1 MDHEN and CDR2 SYDVKM. V dropped 1 base and J dropped 0 bases, with 13 bases sitting between them. The CDR3 loop is CASSLSLGVGSYEQYF. The CDR3 region has the DNA TGTGCCAGCAGTTTATCGTTGGGGGTAGGCTCCTACGAGCAGTACTTC.

The sample holds a few counts of this clone. This chain connects TRBV6-5 to TRBJ1-1, with D unclear. The CDR3 sequence is 11 residues long. Trimming took 6 bases from V and 6 from J, leaving 8 bases between them. Per germline, CDR1 MNHEY and CDR2 SVGAGI. As DNA, the CDR3 is TGTGCCAGCAGCAAAGGATCTGAAGCTTTCTTT. Residues: CASSKGSEAFF.

This chain joins TRBV6-5 and TRBJ1-2; 7 nucleotides align to TRBD1. The CDR3 runs to 13 residues. Trimming cost V 6 bases and J 6 bases; bases outside gene matches: 7. CDR1 and CDR2 (germline): MNHEY, SVGAGI. CDR3 nucleotides: TGTGCCAGCAGGCGGGGACAGCAGGATGGCTACACCTTC. This codes for CASRRGQQDGYTF.

The chain joins TRBV5-1 to TRBJ2-7, with 10 bases that match TRBD1. The ends lost 4 bases at V and 5 bases at J; junction bases unmatched: 9. Germline CDR1 SGHRS, CDR2 YFSETQ. This CDR3 has 15 residues. For the CDR3, the DNA is TGCGCCAGCAGCCCCGGCGGGACAGGGGATCACGAGCAGTACTTC. As protein: CASSPGGTGDHEQYF.

V usage is TRBV29-1 and J usage is TRBJ1-1; D not certain. CDR3 size: 10 residues. V lost 4 bases and J 7 bases, leaving 7 bases between the germline ends. Germline values: CDR1 SQVTM, CDR2 ANQGSEA. CDR3 sequence: CSVVRHEAFF. The CDR3 region has the DNA TGCAGCGTTGTCAGGCATGAAGCTTTCTTT. Using reference TRBV29-1 and TRBJ1-1 for the parts outside the CDR3, the full variable domain is SAVISQKPSRDICQRGTSLTIQCQVDSQVTMMFWYRQQPGQSLTLIATANQGSEATYESGFVIDKFPISRPNLTFSTLTVSNMSPEDSSIYLCSVVRHEAFFGQGTRLTVV.

This rearrangement joins TRBV29-1 to TRBJ2-3; D possibly corresponds to TRBD2 (6 bases). In germline, CDR1 is SQVTM, CDR2 ANQGSEA. The CDR3 totals 12 residues. The CDR3 here is CSYREPTDTQYF. The CDR3 nucleotides are TGCAGTTACCGGGAGCCCACAGATACGCAGTATTTT.

V gene TRBV4-1 combines with J gene TRBJ2-6, with D perhaps matching TRBD1 (6 bases). The ends were cut back, 1 base at V and 1 base at J, with 14 bases in the middle. Germline V gene lookup returns CDR1 MGHRA and CDR2 YSYEKL. The CDR3 length is 18 residues. The CDR3 nucleotides read TGCGCCAGCAGCCAAGGGGGGCCCAGGGTTTCTGGGGCCAACGTCCTGACTTTC. Its protein product is CASSQGGPRVSGANVLTF.

This chain connects TRBV30 to TRBJ1-5; possible D gene TRBD1, 6 bases. Trimming took off 4 bases at V and 4 bases at J, with 11 bases between the two ends. The CDR3 runs 13 residues. Germline V gene data show CDR1 as GTSNPN and CDR2 as SVGIG (reference sequence). CDR3 DNA sequence: TGTGCCTGGACTGGGGGCGGAAATCAGCCCCAGCATTTT. The encoded protein is CAWTGGGNQPQHF.

This sequence joins TRBV6-5 and TRBJ2-7; 8 bases line up with TRBD1. CDR1 is MNHEY, CDR2 SVGAGI, per germline. CDR3 length: 15 residues. Trimming removed 2 bases from V and 3 bases from J; junction bases left unmatched: 6. The CDR3 loop is CASSYRTGPDYEQYF. CDR3 coding DNA: TGTGCCAGCAGTTACCGGACAGGGCCAGACTACGAGCAGTACTTC.

This chain joins TRBV4-1 and TRBJ1-1; no firm D call. V was pared by 4 bases and J by 4 bases, with 13 bases between. Germline V gene data show CDR1 as MGHRA and CDR2 as YSYEKL. This CDR3 spans 14 amino acids. CDR3 DNA sequence: TGCGCCAGCAGCCTCCCGGGGAGGCGCACTGAAGCTTTCTTT. Translating it yields CASSLPGRRTEAFF.

The chain couples TRBV2 to TRBJ1-1; maybe TRBD1 (5 bases). CDR3 length: 14 amino acids. CDR1 and CDR2 (germline): SNHLY, FYNNEI. V lost 7 bases and J lost 3, with 15 bases in between. The CDR3 sequence: CASNRDGLDTEAFF. CDR3 DNA sequence: TGTGCCAGCAATCGGGACGGCCTGGACACTGAAGCTTTCTTT.

This clone has more than one count but fewer than ten. This chain uses TRBV18 with TRBJ1-5; D is ambiguous. Trimming shortened V by 3 bases and J by 1 base, and 7 bases separated the two germline ends. Germline CDR1 KGHSH, CDR2 LQKENI. CDR3 size: 14 residues. CDR3: CASSPGPSNQPQHF. For the CDR3, the DNA is TGTGCCAGCTCACCCGGCCCCAGCAATCAGCCCCAGCATTTT.

The chain joins TRBV15 to TRBJ2-7; D is uncertain. The CDR3 is 12 amino acids. Germline CDR1 is LNHNV and CDR2 is YYDKDF (reference sequence). The V end lost 0 bases, the J end lost 7 bases, and 7 bases lay between the germline ends. The CDR3 protein is CATSRDLGEQYF. CDR3 DNA sequence: TGTGCCACCAGCAGAGATTTGGGGGAGCAGTACTTC.

This clone has only one observation. V gene TRBV4-1 combines with J gene TRBJ1-2; 7 nucleotides match TRBD1. The V segment lost 4 bases and the J segment 0 bases; nucleotides outside the gene matches: 8. The CDR3 loop spans 16 amino acids. The germline gives CDR1 MGHRA, CDR2 YSYEKL. The CDR3 sequence is CASSLLQGPANYGYTF. The CDR3 nucleotides are TGCGCCAGCAGCCTTCTACAGGGGCCAGCTAACTATGGCTACACCTTC.

About this clone itself: The junction does not match germline at one end; this may be a read error. V and J are TRBV7-7 and TRBJ2-2, with no clear D. In germline, CDR1 is SSHAT, CDR2 FNYEAQ (reference sequence). This CDR3 region has 15 residues. The CDR3 coding sequence is TGTGCTAGCAGCCCCCACGTGGGGAACACCGGGGAGCTGTTTTTT. Protein: CASSPHVGNTGELFF.

This clone was seen a single time. The rearrangement uses TRBV27 and TRBJ1-4; D possibly corresponds to TRBD1 (5 bases). The CDR3 contains 13 residues. V lost 4 bases to trimming and J lost 7 bases, with 10 bases between them. Per the germline V gene, CDR1 is MNHEY and CDR2 is SMNVEV (reference sequence). The CDR3 nucleotides read TGTGCCAGCAGTTCAACAGGTGGTGAAAAACTGTTTTTT. Its translation: CASSSTGGEKLFF.

This clone has only a few counts. V gene TRBV5-1 combines with J gene TRBJ1-5; 7 bases align to TRBD1. The CDR3 contains 15 residues. Trimming cost V 0 bases and J 6 bases; bases outside gene matches: 6. Germline V CDR1 and CDR2: SGHRS, YFSETQ. The DNA for the CDR3 is TGCGCCAGCAGCTTGGAGGGACAGTCGGCTCAGCCCCAGCATTTT. Its translation is CASSLEGQSAQPQHF.

The chain employs TRBV10-3 and TRBJ2-5, with TRBD1 matching 7 bases. Per the germline V gene, CDR1 is ENHRY and CDR2 is SYGVKD. The CDR3 is 15 amino acids. Trimming took 5 bases from V and 2 from J; bases not matched to a gene: 8. Here the CDR3 reads CAISSPSRGQETQYF. CDR3 sequence (DNA): TGTGCCATCAGTTCTCCCTCCAGGGGGCAAGAGACCCAGTACTTC.

In nucleotides, the CDR3 is TGCGCCAGCAGCTTGGCCGGACAGGGCCGGAACACTGAAGCTTTCTTT. This sequence encodes CASSLAGQGRNTEAFF. This chain uses TRBV5-1 with TRBJ1-1; 8 positions match TRBD1. The germline CDR1 and CDR2 sequences are SGHRS and YFSETQ. The CDR3 is made up of 16 amino acids. Trimming took 0 bases from V and 1 from J; bases not matched to a gene: 5. The full variable domain, in which reference TRBV5-1 and TRBJ1-1 provide the parts outside the CDR3, is KAGVTQTPRYLIKTRGQQVTLSCSPISGHRSVSWYQQTPGQGLQFLFEYFSETQRNKGNFPGRFSGRQFSNSRSEMNVSTLELGDSALYLCASSLAGQGRNTEAFFGQGTRLTVV.

This sequence joins TRBV27 and TRBJ1-2; no definite D call. Germline V gives CDR1 MNHEY, CDR2 SMNVEV (reference sequence). The CDR3 spans 9 residues. V lost 3 bases to trimming and J lost 9 bases, with 2 bases between them. CDR3 protein: CASSFRYTF. The CDR3 nucleotides are TGTGCCAGCAGTTTTCGCTACACCTTC.